This TCR beta chain was captured by sequencing in a study of human T cells and chemical hapten exposure. The CDR3 has 15 residues. The germline V gene encodes CDR1 SGHRS and CDR2 YFSETQ. V shed 0 bases, J shed 3 bases, and the junction held 5 bases outside the gene matches. This clonotype was recorded a few times. As to time point: pre-sensitization, week 0. Sample treatment: therapeutic diphenylcyclopropenone sensitization with weekly scalp DPC. TCRdb re-called the RACE reads with MiXCR, one entry per CDR3 protein. This sample has fewer than 300,000 distinct CDR3 sequences; around 7.3% occur once, and the top ten carry less than 1.5%.

The origin of this receptor is a man between 18 and 29 years old with alopecia areata. Some clones in this sample may be carry-over from other donors' samples. The sample here was whole blood, taken in connection with sensitization to the hapten diphenylcyclopropenone (DPC). The gene calls are TRBV5-1 and TRBJ2-7; 8 bases align to TRBD1. Here the CDR3 DNA reads TGCGCCAGCAGCTTGGAGGGGGACAGGAACTACGAGCAGTACTTC. Its protein is CASSLEGDRNYEQYF.